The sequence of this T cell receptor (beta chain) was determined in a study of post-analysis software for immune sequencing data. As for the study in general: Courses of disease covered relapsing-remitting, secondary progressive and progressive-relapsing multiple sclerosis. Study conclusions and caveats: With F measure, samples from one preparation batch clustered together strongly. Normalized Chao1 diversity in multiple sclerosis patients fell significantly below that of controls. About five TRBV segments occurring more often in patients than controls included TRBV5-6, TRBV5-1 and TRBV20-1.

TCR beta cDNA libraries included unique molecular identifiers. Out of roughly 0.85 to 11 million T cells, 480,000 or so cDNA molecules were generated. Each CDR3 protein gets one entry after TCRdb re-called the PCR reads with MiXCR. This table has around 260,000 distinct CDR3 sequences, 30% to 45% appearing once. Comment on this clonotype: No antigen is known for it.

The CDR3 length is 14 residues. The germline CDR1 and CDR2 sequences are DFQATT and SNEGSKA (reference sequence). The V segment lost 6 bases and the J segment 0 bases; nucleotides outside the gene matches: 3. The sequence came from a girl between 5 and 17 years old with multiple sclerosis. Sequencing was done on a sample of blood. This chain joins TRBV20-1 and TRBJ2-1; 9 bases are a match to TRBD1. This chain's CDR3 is CSARTGVSYNEQFF. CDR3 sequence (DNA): TGCAGTGCGAGGACAGGGGTCTCCTACAATGAGCAGTTCTTC.